This T cell receptor beta chain is from a study of blood T cell repertoires in COVID-19. About the research overall: Both acute and convalescent COVID-19 samples were obtained from the United States, Italy and Spain. T cells, B-cell-depleted T cells, or PBMCs supplied cDNA or gDNA.

This CDR3 comprises 16 residues. CDR1 is SGDLS, CDR2 YYNGEE, per germline. The V gene lost 4 bases and the J gene lost 7 bases, with 18 bases spanning the gap. Original methodology: Cell counts per sample came from amplifying reference gene primers. Measured with immunoSEQ multiplex PCR; TCRdb has only the in-frame clones, and not every one. The V and J calls and the clone size are those of that table, but D and trimming were determined from the DNA. The profile covers some 180,000 clones, with about 88% appearing a single time and approximately 5.6% taken by the ten largest. The material sequenced was peripheral blood. The source of this sequence is a man in his forties with active or convalescent COVID-19. The chain carries TRBV9 and TRBJ1-6, with D uncertain. In nucleotides, the CDR3 is TGTGCCAGCAGCCCATCATCCGGGGTCCGCAATTCACCCCTCCACTTT. This codes for CASSPSSGVRNSPLHF.